A selection of T cell receptor beta chains follows, all from one sample in a study of T cell changes during pregnancy in multiple sclerosis. Profiling relied on immunoSEQ multiplex PCR, and the TCRdb table lists in-frame clones only, not all of them. Among approximately 70,000 clones, 80% to 95% were seen once, and the ten largest hold 2% to 2.5%. The sequencing here drew on peripheral blood, taken in the first trimester of pregnancy. Receptors were obtained from a female donor with multiple sclerosis, enrolled in a pregnancy study. Both conserved end residues are part of each CDR3.

TRBV6-4	TRBJ1-5	CASSDSYSNQPQHF
TRBV2	TRBJ2-7	CASSDAGGGSSYEQYF
TRBV30	TRBJ1-5	CAWSRDRGPNQPQHF
TRBV14	TRBJ1-3	CASSQGRGGNTIYF
TRBV6-4	TRBJ2-3	CASSEGTSEADTQYF
TRBV7-3	TRBJ2-3	CASSFLAGTDTQYF
TRBV9	TRBJ2-1	CASSVGPSGSYNEQFF
TRBV27	TRBJ1-1	CASSFVGQKTEAFF
TRBV5-4	TRBJ2-3	CASSLAPSGRAYGTDTQYF
TRBV27	TRBJ2-1	CASSLRGFDEQFF
TRBV19	TRBJ1-5	CASSMGYQTPQHF
TRBV19	TRBJ2-2	CAGLSSRTGELFF
TRBV27	.	CASSLQGPYEQYF
TRBV15	TRBJ2-1	CATSSITGYEQFF
TRBV19	TRBJ2-1	CATTTGIRSIEQFF
TRBV9	TRBJ1-1	CASSVVSGTEAFF
TRBV10-3	TRBJ1-6	CAISELPGQGDSPLHF
TRBV10-3	TRBJ1-6	CAISDGSSYNSPLHF
TRBV7-9	TRBJ1-2	CASSLGTGLTHGYTF
TRBV28	TRBJ2-7	CASRGPVGTRSYEQYF
TRBV5-4	TRBJ1-2	CASSLGSADRGIYGHTF
TRBV15	TRBJ2-7	CATSRDRNSGSSYEQYF
TRBV6-4	TRBJ2-7	CASSERDNYEQYF
TRBV5-4	TRBJ2-5	CASSLDRQLATQYF
TRBV5-8	TRBJ2-3	CASSLGRGSTDTQYF
TRBV5-1	TRBJ2-1	CASSLARGGRAPNEQFF